One sample yielded the 8 T cell receptor beta chains listed below, sequenced in a study of shared clonotypes between healthy human individuals. Sequenced by immunoSEQ multiplex PCR; TCRdb stores in-frame clones only, minus some. The table has 2 million to 3 million clones, under 95% seen once. The sequencing input was naive CD4+ T cells from PBMCs. Subset described: CD45RA+ positively selected. The receptors originated from a man aged 18 to 35 in good health. Some clones in this sample may be carry-over from other donors' samples.

This chain joins TRBV7-9 and TRBJ2-1; D could derive from TRBD1 or TRBD2 (5 bases each). Between the trimmed V and J ends, which lost 0 bases and 7 bases, there was a span of 13 bases. The CDR3 contains 15 residues. Germline V gene lookup returns CDR1 SEHNR and CDR2 FQNEAQ (reference sequence). For the CDR3, the DNA is TGTGCCAGCAGCTTAGCGGCAGCAGAGGGGAATGAGCAGTTCTTC. This sequence encodes CASSLAAAEGNEQFF.

This clone was seen only once. This chain joins TRBV6-1 and TRBJ2-3; possibly TRBD1 for D (6 bases). This CDR3 has 15 residues. CDR1 is MNHNS, CDR2 SASEGT, per germline. The V and J ends lost 4 bases and 4 bases respectively, with 15 bases between them. The CDR3 DNA reads TGTGCCAGCAGTGGTGGGACATCGGAGCCAGATACGCAGTATTTT. It encodes CASSGGTSEPDTQYF.

The V call is TRBV27, the J call TRBJ1-1; 7 nucleotides align to TRBD1. Germline lookup yields CDR1 MNHEY and CDR2 SMNVEV (reference sequence). CDR3 length: 13 residues. J was trimmed by 10 bases and V by 8 bases; bases with no gene match: 13. CDR3 sequence (DNA): TGTGCCAGCGCACAAAAGACAGGGAGGGTAGCTTTCTTT. Protein sequence: CASAQKTGRVAFF.

V is TRBV14 and J is TRBJ2-1, with D tentatively TRBD1 or TRBD2 (5 bases each). The CDR3 has 16 residues. Between the trimmed V and J ends, which lost 0 bases and 6 bases, there was a span of 15 bases. In germline, CDR1 is SGHDN, CDR2 FVKESK. The CDR3 protein is CASSQDRGRYLNEQFF. The CDR3 DNA sequence: TGTGCCAGCAGCCAAGATAGGGGACGGTACCTCAATGAGCAGTTCTTC.

This clone was found once. This chain links TRBV27 with TRBJ1-2, with D possibly being TRBD1 (5 bases). Looked up from germline, CDR1 is MNHEY and CDR2 is SMNVEV (reference sequence). Trimming removed 5 bases from V and 8 bases from J, with 24 bases in between. CDR3 length equals 16 residues. DNA of the CDR3: TGTGCCAGCAGTCCGCAACCCTCCGGGACGCCGGGGGGCTACACCTTC. The encoded protein is CASSPQPSGTPGGYTF.

The chain joins TRBV29-1 to TRBJ2-5; tentatively, D is TRBD2 (5 bases). Germline CDR1 SQVTM, CDR2 ANQGSEA. The CDR3 consists of 13 residues. With 6 bases removed from V and 4 bases from J, the gap between germline ends came to 15 bases. The CDR3 sequence: CSVGATSRETQYF. The DNA of the CDR3 is TGCAGCGTCGGCGCTACTAGTCGAGAGACCCAGTACTTC.

In the case of this clone: The sample has other DNA sequences that encode this CDR3 too. The chain combines TRBV6-1 with TRBJ1-1, with TRBD1 as a possible D gene (6 bases). Germline-derived CDR1 and CDR2 are MNHNS and SASEGT. The CDR3 extends over 13 amino acids. Trimming cost V 4 bases and J 3 bases, with 9 bases left between them. The CDR3 loop is CASSVRGDTEAFF. For the CDR3, the DNA is TGTGCCAGCAGTGTGAGGGGGGACACTGAAGCTTTCTTT.

This chain links TRBV19 with TRBJ1-1; D is perhaps TRBD1 (6 bases). V lost 8 bases and J 9 bases, leaving 34 bases between the germline ends. Germline CDR1 reads LNHDA; CDR2 reads SQIVND (reference sequence). The CDR3 totals 18 residues. CDR3 nucleotides: TGTGCCAGTTCTCGGGACTCAACTCCGAGGGGGTGGGAATCGCAAGCTTTCTTT. This codes for CASSRDSTPRGWESQAFF.